A single sample gave rise to the 6 T cell receptor beta chains below, sequenced in a study of control samples from healthy donors and cancer patients. Clones were sequenced by immunoSEQ multiplex PCR, and TCRdb holds only the in-frame ones, with some missing. The table records approximately 50,000 clones, around nine tenths of them present only once. Sequencing was performed on PBMCs. The origin of the receptors is a man between 25 and 39 years old with colorectal cancer.

This sequence joins TRBV7-2 and TRBJ1-1; possible D gene TRBD1, 5 bases. Germline V gene sequence: CDR1 SGHTA, CDR2 FQGNSA. The CDR3 loop spans 12 amino acids. Deletions cut 0 bases from V and 11 bases from J, with 10 bases between. The CDR3 spells CASSLAVGEAFF. The CDR3 DNA reads as TGTGCCAGCAGCTTAGCGGTAGGGGAGGCTTTCTTT.

The chain carries TRBV5-1 and TRBJ2-1; D remains ambiguous. CDR1 and CDR2 from the germline V gene are SGHRS and YFSETQ. The CDR3 loop spans 14 amino acids. The V end lost 0 bases, the J end lost 3 bases, and 7 bases lay between the germline ends. The CDR3 loop reads CASSLGVVYNEQFF. For the CDR3, the DNA is TGCGCCAGCAGCTTGGGGGTCGTCTACAATGAGCAGTTCTTC.

V is TRBV19 and J is TRBJ1-2, with 7 positions matching TRBD1. Germline CDR1 and CDR2: LNHDA and SQIVND (reference sequence). The CDR3 has 14 residues. The V and J ends lost 0 bases and 6 bases, in that order; junction bases with no gene match: 4. The CDR3 DNA is TGTGCCAGTAGTATAGAAGGACAGGCTCATGGCTACACCTTC. Its translation: CASSIEGQAHGYTF. Looking up the rest from reference TRBV19 and TRBJ1-2 gives the full variable domain: DGGITQSPKYLFRKEGQNVTLSCEQNLNHDAMYWYRQDPGQGLRLIYYSQIVNDFQKGDIAEGYSVSREKKESFPLTVTSAQKNPTAFYLCASSIEGQAHGYTFGSGTRLTVV.

The chain employs TRBV6-2 or TRBV6-3 and TRBJ1-1, with D unclear. Germline assignment: CDR1 MNHEY and CDR2 SVGEGT. Trimming cost V 4 bases and J 0 bases, with 12 bases left between them. The CDR3 runs to 15 residues. The CDR3 DNA reads TGTGCCAGCAGTTCATTAGGGCAGATGAACACTGAAGCTTTCTTT. Translated, it gives CASSSLGQMNTEAFF.

This chain joins TRBV5-1 and TRBJ2-1, with D unclear. Germline CDR1 and CDR2: SGHRS and YFSETQ. The CDR3 spans 15 residues. V dropped 4 bases and J dropped 0 bases, with 11 bases sitting between them. CDR3 amino acids: CASSPYDSSYNEQFF. As DNA, the CDR3 is TGCGCCAGCAGCCCCTACGATAGCTCCTACAATGAGCAGTTCTTC.

This rearrangement joins TRBV15 to TRBJ2-5; a possible D gene is TRBD2 (6 bases). This CDR3 spans 15 amino acids. Per germline, CDR1 LNHNV and CDR2 YYDKDF (reference sequence). V lost 2 bases to trimming and J lost 1 base, with 11 bases between them. The CDR3 reads CATSRTRDSQETQYF. In DNA, the CDR3 is TGTGCCACCAGCAGAACCCGGGACTCCCAAGAGACCCAGTACTTC.